This T cell receptor (beta chain) was profiled in a study of blood T cell repertoires in COVID-19. Across the study: Nucleic acid was either cDNA or gDNA, and it came from T cells, B-cell-depleted T cells, or PBMCs.

Germline V gene sequence: CDR1 SGHVS, CDR2 FQNEAQ. The trim removed 3 bases at V and 3 bases at J, leaving 2 bases unmatched. This CDR3 comprises 14 residues. Authors' processing steps: Amplifying reference gene primers gave estimates of nucleated cell counts. Assay used: immunoSEQ multiplex PCR; TCRdb lists only in-frame clones, some missing. Clonal size and the V and J genes are those of that table, whereas D and trimming came from the DNA. The profile shows fewer than 200,000 clones, roughly 91% of them singletons. The receptor was derived from a man aged 35 to 55 with active or convalescent COVID-19. The sample was peripheral blood. V usage is TRBV7-8 and J usage is TRBJ2-1; 7 nucleotides match TRBD1. The CDR3 DNA is TGTGCCAGCAGCTTCCGGGACAGCTACAATGAGCAGTTCTTC. As protein: CASSFRDSYNEQFF.